The 5 T cell receptor beta chains below come from one sample, sequenced in a study of blood T cell repertoires in COVID-19 (dated by TCRdb to 2020 to 2022). The method was the immunoSEQ multiplex PCR assay. What TCRdb holds here is the immuneACCESS table cut down to in-frame rearrangements. Part of the clones is not present; checked against another copy, under half of the missing clones reflect an unresolved V gene, and the others are unexplained. The table for this sample lists fewer than 200,000 clones; less than 90% of them were counted only once. The ten largest clones represent 6% to 8% of the sample. Sequencing used peripheral blood. The receptors come from a woman in her seventies with COVID-19, enrolled during active disease.

This clone was observed a single time. This chain links TRBV7-2 with TRBJ2-2; 7 positions agree with TRBD1. With V trimmed by 4 bases and J by 7 bases, 6 bases remained unmatched. The length of the CDR3 is 14 residues. Germline V gene data show CDR1 as SGHTA and CDR2 as FQGNSA. This chain's CDR3 is CASSSDRRSGELFF. The CDR3 bases are TGTGCCAGCAGCTCGGACAGGCGAAGCGGGGAGCTGTTTTTT.

The rearrangement joins TRBV5-5 to TRBJ2-7; D is possibly TRBD1 (6 bases). This CDR3 is 14 amino acids long. Trimming cost V 5 bases and J 1 base, with 13 bases left between them. Germline V lookup: CDR1 SGHKS, CDR2 YYEKEE (reference sequence). The CDR3 loop reads CASSPPGQSYEQYF. Written as DNA, the CDR3 is TGTGCCAGCAGTCCCCCGGGACAATCCTACGAGCAGTACTTC.

The CDR3: CASSLFGSRPQHF. The CDR3 region has the DNA TGCGCCAGCAGCTTGTTTGGGAGTAGGCCACAGCATTTT. This sequence joins TRBV5-1 and TRBJ1-5; D unresolved. The germline V and J ends were trimmed by 1 base and 13 bases, with 15 bases remaining between them. The CDR3 loop spans 13 amino acids. Germline lookup yields CDR1 SGHRS and CDR2 YFSETQ.

The gene calls are TRBV27 and TRBJ2-7; 10 positions agree with TRBD2. Trimming at V came to 2 bases and at J to 3 bases, leaving 7 bases not matched to a gene. CDR1 is MNHEY and CDR2 is SMNVEV in the germline V gene (reference sequence). This CDR3 spans 16 amino acids. The CDR3 sequence is CASSLVGLAGVYEQYF. Here the CDR3 DNA reads TGTGCCAGCAGTTTAGTAGGTCTAGCGGGAGTCTACGAGCAGTACTTC.

J is TRBJ2-1 and V is TRBV27; 7 positions agree with TRBD1. The CDR3 sequence is 15 residues long. The V and J ends lost 6 bases and 6 bases, in that order; junction bases with no gene match: 11. Germline assignment: CDR1 MNHEY and CDR2 SMNVEV (reference sequence). The CDR3: CASRPTGTALNEQFF. In nucleotides, the CDR3 is TGTGCCAGCAGACCGACAGGGACCGCCCTCAATGAGCAGTTCTTC.